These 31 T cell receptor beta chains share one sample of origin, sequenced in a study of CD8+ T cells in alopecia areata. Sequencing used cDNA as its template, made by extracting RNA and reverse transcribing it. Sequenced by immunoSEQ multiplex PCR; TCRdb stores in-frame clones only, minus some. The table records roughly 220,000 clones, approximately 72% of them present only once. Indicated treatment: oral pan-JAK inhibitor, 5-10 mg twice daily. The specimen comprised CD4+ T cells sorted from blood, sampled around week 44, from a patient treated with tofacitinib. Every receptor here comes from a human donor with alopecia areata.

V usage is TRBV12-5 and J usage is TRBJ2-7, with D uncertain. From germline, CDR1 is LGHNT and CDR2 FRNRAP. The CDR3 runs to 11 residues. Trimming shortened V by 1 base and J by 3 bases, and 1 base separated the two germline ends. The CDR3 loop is CASGLDYEQYF. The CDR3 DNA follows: TGTGCTAGTGGTTTGGACTACGAGCAGTACTTC.

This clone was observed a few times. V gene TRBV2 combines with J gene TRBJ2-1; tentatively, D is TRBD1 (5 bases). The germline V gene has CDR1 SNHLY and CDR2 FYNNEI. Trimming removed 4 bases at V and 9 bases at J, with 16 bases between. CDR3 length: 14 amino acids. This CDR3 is CASSGYVGASEQFF. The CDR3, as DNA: TGTGCCAGCAGTGGCTACGTAGGGGCCAGTGAGCAGTTCTTC.

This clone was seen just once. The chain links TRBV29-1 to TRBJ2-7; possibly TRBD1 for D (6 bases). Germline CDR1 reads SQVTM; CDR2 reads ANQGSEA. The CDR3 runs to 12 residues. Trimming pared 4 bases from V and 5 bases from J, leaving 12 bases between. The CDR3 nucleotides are TGCAGCGTTGTGGACAGCGCTAACGAGCAGTACTTC. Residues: CSVVDSANEQYF.

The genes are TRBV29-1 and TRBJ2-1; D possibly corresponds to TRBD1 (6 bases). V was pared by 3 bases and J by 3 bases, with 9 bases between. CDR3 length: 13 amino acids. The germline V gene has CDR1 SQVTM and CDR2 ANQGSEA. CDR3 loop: CSVDRTVYNEQFF. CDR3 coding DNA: TGCAGCGTTGACAGGACAGTCTACAATGAGCAGTTCTTC.

The CDR3 bases are TGCAGCGTTGAAGATCGGGGTCGAGCTTTCTTT. Translating gives CSVEDRGRAFF. V and J are TRBV29-1 and TRBJ1-1; unclear D gene. The germline CDR1 and CDR2 sequences are SQVTM and ANQGSEA. CDR3 length: 11 amino acids. With 0 bases removed from V and 10 bases from J, the gap between germline ends came to 9 bases.

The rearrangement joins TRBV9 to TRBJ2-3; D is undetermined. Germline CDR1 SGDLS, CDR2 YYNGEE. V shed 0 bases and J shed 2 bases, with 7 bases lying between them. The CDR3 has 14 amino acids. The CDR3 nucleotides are TGTGCCAGCAGCGTAGCCCTACTCACAGATACGCAGTATTTT. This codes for CASSVALLTDTQYF.

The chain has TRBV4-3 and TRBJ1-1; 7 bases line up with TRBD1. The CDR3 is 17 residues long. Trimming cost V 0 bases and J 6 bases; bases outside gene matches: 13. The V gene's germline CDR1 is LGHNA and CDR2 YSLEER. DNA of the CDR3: TGCGCCAGCAGCCAAGAGACCGACAGGGTGAGTGCGGCTGAAGCTTTCTTT. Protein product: CASSQETDRVSAAEAFF.

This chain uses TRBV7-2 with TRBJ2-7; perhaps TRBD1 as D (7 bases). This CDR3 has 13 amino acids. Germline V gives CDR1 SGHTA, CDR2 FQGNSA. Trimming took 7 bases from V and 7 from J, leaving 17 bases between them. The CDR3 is CASNQGGIGEQYF. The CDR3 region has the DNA TGTGCCAGCAACCAGGGGGGTATTGGGGAGCAGTACTTC. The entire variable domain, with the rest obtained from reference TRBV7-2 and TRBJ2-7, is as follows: GAGVSQSPSNKVTEKGKDVELRCDPISGHTALYWYRQSLGQGLEFLIYFQGNSAPDKSGLPSDRFSAERTGGSVSTLTIQRTQQEDSAVYLCASNQGGIGEQYFGPGTRLTVT.

DNA of the CDR3: TGTGCCAGCAGACCCCCCGGGGCCCGCTCTGGGGCCAACGTCCTGACTTTC. Translating gives CASRPPGARSGANVLTF. The J gene is TRBJ2-6, the V gene TRBV28, with D perhaps assigned TRBD1 or TRBD2 (5 bases each). Germline CDR1 and CDR2: MDHEN and SYDVKM. V lost 6 bases and J 0 bases, leaving 15 bases between the germline ends. CDR3 length equals 17 residues.

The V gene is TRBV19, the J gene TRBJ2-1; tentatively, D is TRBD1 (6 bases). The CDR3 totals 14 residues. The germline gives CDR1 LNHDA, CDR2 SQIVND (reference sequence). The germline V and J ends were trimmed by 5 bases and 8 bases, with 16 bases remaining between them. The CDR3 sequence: CASSPGQTGDEQFF. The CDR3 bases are TGTGCCAGTAGTCCCGGACAGACTGGGGATGAGCAGTTCTTC.

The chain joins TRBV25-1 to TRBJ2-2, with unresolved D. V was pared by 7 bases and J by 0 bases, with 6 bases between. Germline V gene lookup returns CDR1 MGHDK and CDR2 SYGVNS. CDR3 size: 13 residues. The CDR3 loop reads CASTYTNTGELFF. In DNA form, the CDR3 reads TGTGCCAGCACGTATACGAACACCGGGGAGCTGTTTTTT.

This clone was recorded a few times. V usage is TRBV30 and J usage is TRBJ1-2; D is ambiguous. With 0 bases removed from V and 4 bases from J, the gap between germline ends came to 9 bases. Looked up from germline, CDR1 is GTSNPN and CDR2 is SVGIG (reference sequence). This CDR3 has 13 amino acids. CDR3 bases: TGTGCCTGGAGTGTAGGATTATCCTATGGCTACACCTTC. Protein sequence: CAWSVGLSYGYTF.

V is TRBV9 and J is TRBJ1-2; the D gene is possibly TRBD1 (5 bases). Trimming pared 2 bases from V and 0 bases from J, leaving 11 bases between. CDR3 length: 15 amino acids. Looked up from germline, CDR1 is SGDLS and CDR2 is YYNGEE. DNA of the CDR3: TGTGCCAGCAGCGTTGGGGACCTAGCTAACTATGGCTACACCTTC. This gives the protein CASSVGDLANYGYTF.

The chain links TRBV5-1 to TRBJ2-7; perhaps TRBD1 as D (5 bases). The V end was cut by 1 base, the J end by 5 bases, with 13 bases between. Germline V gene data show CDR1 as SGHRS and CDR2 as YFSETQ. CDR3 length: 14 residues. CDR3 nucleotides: TGCGCCAGCAGCTTGATTCGGCAGGGCCACGAGCAGTACTTC. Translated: CASSLIRQGHEQYF.

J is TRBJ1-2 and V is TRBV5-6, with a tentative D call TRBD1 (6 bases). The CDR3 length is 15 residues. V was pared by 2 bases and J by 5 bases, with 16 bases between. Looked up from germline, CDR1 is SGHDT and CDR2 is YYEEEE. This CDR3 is CASSFDRLKAYGYTF. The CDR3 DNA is TGTGCCAGCAGCTTTGACAGGCTAAAGGCGTATGGCTACACCTTC.

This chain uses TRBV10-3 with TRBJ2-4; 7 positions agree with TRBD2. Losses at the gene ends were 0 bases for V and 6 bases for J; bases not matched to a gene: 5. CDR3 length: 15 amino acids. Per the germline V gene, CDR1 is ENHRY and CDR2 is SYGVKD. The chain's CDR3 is CAISESGEGRNIQYF. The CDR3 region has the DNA TGTGCCATCAGTGAGTCTGGGGAGGGAAGAAACATTCAGTACTTC.

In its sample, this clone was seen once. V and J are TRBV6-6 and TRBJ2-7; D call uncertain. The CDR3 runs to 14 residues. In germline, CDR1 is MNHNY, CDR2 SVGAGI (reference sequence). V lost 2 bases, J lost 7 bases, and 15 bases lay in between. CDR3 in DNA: TGTGCCAGCAGTTACCCCAAAGGACCGGATGAGCAGTACTTC. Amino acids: CASSYPKGPDEQYF.

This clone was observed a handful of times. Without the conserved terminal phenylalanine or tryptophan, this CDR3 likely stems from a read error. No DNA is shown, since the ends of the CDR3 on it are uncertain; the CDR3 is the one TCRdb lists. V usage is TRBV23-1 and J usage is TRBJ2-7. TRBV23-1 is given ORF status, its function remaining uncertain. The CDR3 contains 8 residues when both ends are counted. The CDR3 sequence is CASSQSFA.

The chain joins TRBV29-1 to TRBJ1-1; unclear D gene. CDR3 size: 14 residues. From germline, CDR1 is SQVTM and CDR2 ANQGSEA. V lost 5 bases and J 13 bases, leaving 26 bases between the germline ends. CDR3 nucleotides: TGCAGCGTTCCCTCTCTCACGCGTCGACCGGATGTTTTCTTT. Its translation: CSVPSLTRRPDVFF.

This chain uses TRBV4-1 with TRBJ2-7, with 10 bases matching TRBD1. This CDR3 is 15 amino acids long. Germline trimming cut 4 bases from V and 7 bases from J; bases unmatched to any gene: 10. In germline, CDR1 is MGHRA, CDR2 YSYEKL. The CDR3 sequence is CASSRRTGGLGEQYF. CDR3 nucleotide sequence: TGCGCCAGCAGCCGACGGACAGGGGGGTTGGGAGAGCAGTACTTC.

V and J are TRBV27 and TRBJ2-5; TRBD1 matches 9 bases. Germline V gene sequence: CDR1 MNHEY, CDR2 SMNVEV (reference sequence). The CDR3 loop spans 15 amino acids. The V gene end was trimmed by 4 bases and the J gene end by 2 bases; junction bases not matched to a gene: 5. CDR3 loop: CASSSGTGMQETQYF. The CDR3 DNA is TGTGCCAGCAGTTCCGGGACAGGGATGCAAGAGACCCAGTACTTC.

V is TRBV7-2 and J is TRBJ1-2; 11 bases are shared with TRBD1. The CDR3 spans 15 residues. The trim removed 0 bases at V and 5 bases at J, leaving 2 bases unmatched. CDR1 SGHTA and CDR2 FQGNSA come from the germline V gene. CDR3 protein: CASSLAGQGGYGYTF. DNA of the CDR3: TGTGCCAGCAGCTTAGCGGGACAGGGGGGATATGGCTACACCTTC.

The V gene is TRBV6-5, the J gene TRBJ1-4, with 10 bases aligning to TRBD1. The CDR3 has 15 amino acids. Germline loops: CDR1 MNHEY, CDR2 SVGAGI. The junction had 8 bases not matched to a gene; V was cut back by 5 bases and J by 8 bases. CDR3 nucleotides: TGTGCCAGCAGTAATCCCGGGACAGGGGACGAAAAACTGTTTTTT. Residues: CASSNPGTGDEKLFF.

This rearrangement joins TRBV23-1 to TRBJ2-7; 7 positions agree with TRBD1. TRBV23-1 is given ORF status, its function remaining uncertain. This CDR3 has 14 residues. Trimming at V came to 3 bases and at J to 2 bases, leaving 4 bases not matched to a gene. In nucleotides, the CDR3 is TGCGCCAGCAGTCATCCGGGACAGACCTACGAGCAGTACTTC. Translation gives CASSHPGQTYEQYF.

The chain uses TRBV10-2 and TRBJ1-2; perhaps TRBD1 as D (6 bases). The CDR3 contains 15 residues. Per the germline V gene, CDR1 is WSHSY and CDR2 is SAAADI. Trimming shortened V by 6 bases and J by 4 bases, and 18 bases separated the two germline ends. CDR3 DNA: TGCGCCAGCAGCTCGCTCAGGGGAAGTAGCTATGGCTACACCTTC. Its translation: CASSSLRGSSYGYTF.

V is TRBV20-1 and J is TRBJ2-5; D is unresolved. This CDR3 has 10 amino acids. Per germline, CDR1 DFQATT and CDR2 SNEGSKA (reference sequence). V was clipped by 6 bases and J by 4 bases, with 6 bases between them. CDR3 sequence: CSAQRETQYF. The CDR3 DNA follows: TGCAGTGCCCAGAGAGAGACCCAGTACTTC.

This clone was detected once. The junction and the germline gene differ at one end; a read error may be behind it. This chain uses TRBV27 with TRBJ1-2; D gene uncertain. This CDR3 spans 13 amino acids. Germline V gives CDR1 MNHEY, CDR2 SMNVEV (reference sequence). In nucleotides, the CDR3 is TGTGCCAGCAGTGTATCCAGGCAGTATGGCTACACCTTC. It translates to CASSVSRQYGYTF.

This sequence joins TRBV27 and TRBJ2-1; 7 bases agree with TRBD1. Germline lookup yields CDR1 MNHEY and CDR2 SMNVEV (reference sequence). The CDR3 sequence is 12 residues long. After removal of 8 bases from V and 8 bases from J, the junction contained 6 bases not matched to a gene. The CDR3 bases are TGTGCCAGCCGACAGGGTGGGGATGAGCAGTTCTTC. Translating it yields CASRQGGDEQFF.

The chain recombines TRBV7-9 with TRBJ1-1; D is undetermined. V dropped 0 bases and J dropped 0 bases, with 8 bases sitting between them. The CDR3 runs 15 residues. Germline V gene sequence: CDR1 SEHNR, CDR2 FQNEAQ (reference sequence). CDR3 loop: CASSLAAVMNTEAFF. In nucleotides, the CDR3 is TGTGCCAGCAGCTTAGCGGCAGTCATGAACACTGAAGCTTTCTTT.

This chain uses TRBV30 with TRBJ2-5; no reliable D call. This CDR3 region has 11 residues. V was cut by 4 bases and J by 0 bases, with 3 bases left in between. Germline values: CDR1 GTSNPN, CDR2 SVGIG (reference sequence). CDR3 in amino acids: CAWTHQETQYF. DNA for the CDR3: TGTGCCTGGACGCACCAAGAGACCCAGTACTTC.

CDR3 region: CATSRVRAASYNSPLHF. In DNA, the CDR3 is TGTGCCACCAGCAGAGTAAGGGCGGCTTCCTATAATTCACCCCTCCACTTT. The V gene is TRBV15, the J gene TRBJ1-6; D remains unclear. CDR3 length: 17 residues. In germline, CDR1 is LNHNV, CDR2 YYDKDF (reference sequence). The V gene lost 1 base and the J gene lost 1 base, with 11 bases spanning the gap.